Each of the 17 T cell receptor beta chains below was sequenced from the same sample in a study of blood T cells in healthy people across ages. A sample-barcoded 5' primer and a J-beta primer mix were used in a second PCR of about 7 to 12 cycles. MiXCR, applied by TCRdb to the 5' RACE reads, yields one record per CDR3 protein. Of about 1,400,000 distinct CDR3 sequences in the sample, approximately 59% were seen once. The sample taken for sequencing was blood. Source of these receptors: a man between 18 and 35 years old in good health.

This clonotype has just a few counts. This rearrangement joins TRBV3-1 to TRBJ2-5; no clear D. The germline V gene has CDR1 LGHDT and CDR2 YNNKEL (reference sequence). V shed 0 bases and J shed 4 bases, with 12 bases lying between them. CDR3 size: 15 residues. CDR3 in DNA: TGTGCCAGCAGCCAAGAGATTGGGGTGGTAGAGACCCAGTACTTC. Protein sequence: CASSQEIGVVETQYF.

This chain joins TRBV4-3 and TRBJ2-1; D ambiguous. Germline values: CDR1 LGHNA, CDR2 YSLEER. V lost 4 bases, J lost 0 bases, and 10 bases lay in between. This CDR3 spans 15 amino acids. The CDR3 nucleotides are TGCGCCAGCAGCCCCCTGACCAGCTCCTACAATGAGCAGTTCTTC. Translated: CASSPLTSSYNEQFF.

The CDR3 DNA sequence: TGTGCCACCGGACAGCCCGTCTACAATGAGCAGTACTTC. It encodes CATGQPVYNEQYF. The chain is built from TRBV6-2 or TRBV6-3 and TRBJ2-5, with D tentatively TRBD1 (6 bases). Trimming removed 10 bases at V and 11 bases at J, with 23 bases between. This CDR3 comprises 13 residues. Germline CDR1 MNHEY, CDR2 SVGEGT.

This clonotype came up a few times. The chain has TRBV28 and TRBJ2-7; unclear D gene. This CDR3 has 14 amino acids. The V gene lost 3 bases and the J gene lost 1 base, with 10 bases spanning the gap. Per the germline V gene, CDR1 is MDHEN and CDR2 is SYDVKM. This CDR3 is CASSFRSVSYEQYF. CDR3 in DNA: TGTGCCAGCAGTTTTCGGAGCGTATCCTACGAGCAGTACTTC. Filled out from reference TRBV28 and TRBJ2-7, the complete variable domain reads DVKVTQSSRYLVKRTGEKVFLECVQDMDHENMFWYRQDPGLGLRLIYFSYDVKMKEKGDIPEGYSVSREKKERFSLILESASTNQTSMYLCASSFRSVSYEQYFGPGTRLTVT.

This clonotype was picked up a small number of times. The chain employs TRBV10-3 and TRBJ2-5; unclear D gene. V lost 3 bases to trimming and J lost 5 bases, with 13 bases between them. The CDR3 is made up of 14 amino acids. The V gene's germline CDR1 is ENHRY and CDR2 SYGVKD. The CDR3 loop reads CAISDSASEETQYF. The DNA for the CDR3 is TGTGCCATCAGTGATTCGGCATCGGAGGAGACCCAGTACTTC.

This chain links TRBV7-9 with TRBJ2-3; D ambiguous. The CDR3 runs 19 residues. From germline, CDR1 is SEHNR and CDR2 FQNEAQ (reference sequence). With 3 bases removed from V and 2 bases from J, the gap between germline ends came to 24 bases. The CDR3 region is CASSFGPFRLQTNTDTQYF. In DNA form, the CDR3 reads TGTGCCAGCAGCTTCGGCCCCTTTAGGCTGCAAACAAACACAGATACGCAGTATTTT.

The rearrangement uses TRBV5-1 and TRBJ2-2; the D gene is possibly TRBD2 (6 bases). Trimming shortened V by 4 bases and J by 1 base, and 11 bases separated the two germline ends. Germline V gives CDR1 SGHRS, CDR2 YFSETQ. The CDR3 has 15 residues. CDR3 residues: CASSDGTENTGELFF. CDR3 DNA sequence: TGCGCCAGCAGCGACGGGACTGAGAACACCGGGGAGCTGTTTTTT.

The table lists this clonotype with a few counts. The V call is TRBV4-1, the J call TRBJ1-5, with D possibly matching TRBD1 (6 bases). Germline CDR1 is MGHRA and CDR2 is YSYEKL. CDR3 length: 15 amino acids. Trimming cost V 1 base and J 4 bases, with 11 bases left between them. This CDR3 is CASSQGNRANQPQHF. CDR3 in DNA: TGCGCCAGCAGCCAAGGTAACAGGGCGAATCAGCCCCAGCATTTT.

This clonotype has just a few counts. The chain combines TRBV6-1 with TRBJ1-2; D uncertain. V was clipped by 6 bases and J by 3 bases, with 26 bases between them. The germline V gene has CDR1 MNHNS and CDR2 SASEGT. CDR3 size: 18 residues. The CDR3 sequence is CASRGKTSETYEDYGYTF. Here the CDR3 DNA reads TGTGCCAGCAGGGGCAAGACATCTGAGACTTATGAGGACTATGGCTACACCTTC.

The chain combines TRBV27 with TRBJ2-7; D not resolved. Germline V lookup: CDR1 MNHEY, CDR2 SMNVEV (reference sequence). V gave up 2 bases and J gave up 1 base, with 12 bases separating them. This CDR3 is built from 15 residues. CDR3: CASSLSAGNSYEQYF. The CDR3, as DNA: TGTGCCAGCAGTTTAAGTGCAGGAAATTCCTACGAGCAGTACTTC.

This clonotype was observed a few times. DNA for the CDR3: TGCGCCAGCAGCCAACGGGACAGGGAGGATGGCTACACCTTC. This translates into CASSQRDREDGYTF. J is TRBJ1-2 and V is TRBV4-1, with 9 nucleotides matching TRBD1. This CDR3 has 14 amino acids. Germline assignment: CDR1 MGHRA and CDR2 YSYEKL. Trimming took 2 bases from V and 6 from J; bases not matched to a gene: 4.

This clonotype was detected a few times. The chain uses TRBV20-1 and TRBJ2-7, with D possibly TRBD2 on 6 matching bases. The CDR3 runs 14 residues. Trimming shortened V by 4 bases and J by 2 bases, and 15 bases separated the two germline ends. Per the germline V gene, CDR1 is DFQATT and CDR2 is SNEGSKA (reference sequence). In DNA, the CDR3 is TGCAGTGCTATGGTTGGAGGGGTCGCCTACGAGCAGTACTTC. Its translation: CSAMVGGVAYEQYF.

The rearrangement joins TRBV7-2 to TRBJ1-2; 8 bases line up with TRBD1. There are 14 residues in the CDR3. With 1 base clipped from V and 8 bases from J, the junction kept 6 bases outside the gene matches. Per the germline V gene, CDR1 is SGHTA and CDR2 is FQGNSA. CDR3 nucleotides: TGTGCCAGCAGCTTAGGACAGGGGACACGGGGCTACACCTTC. Protein product: CASSLGQGTRGYTF.

The chain carries TRBV7-6 and TRBJ2-7; 7 positions agree with TRBD1. V lost 1 base to trimming and J lost 7 bases; unmatched junction nucleotides: 10. CDR3 length: 15 amino acids. Per the germline V gene, CDR1 is SGHVS and CDR2 is FNYEAQ. For the CDR3, the DNA is TGTGCCAGCAGCTTAGAAGCCGACAGGGTACGGGAGCAGTACTTC. As protein: CASSLEADRVREQYF. Full variable domain (outside the CDR3, taken from reference TRBV7-6 and TRBJ2-7): GAGVSQSPRYKVTKRGQDVALRCDPISGHVSLYWYRQALGQGPEFLTYFNYEAQQDKSGLPNDRFSAERPEGSISTLTIQRTEQRDSAMYRCASSLEADRVREQYFGPGTRLTVT.

The V gene is TRBV7-9, the J gene TRBJ1-2; D uncertain. CDR3 length equals 12 residues. Germline-derived CDR1 and CDR2 are SEHNR and FQNEAQ (reference sequence). With 5 bases removed from V and 4 bases from J, the gap between germline ends came to 8 bases. This CDR3 is CASSGSTYGYTF. The DNA for the CDR3 is TGTGCCAGCAGCGGTAGTACCTATGGCTACACCTTC.

The CDR3 bases are TGCAGTGCTGCGAAAGGTGTGAAAGCGGATACGCAGTATTTT. Amino acids: CSAAKGVKADTQYF. This rearrangement joins TRBV20-1 to TRBJ2-3; D is ambiguous. Germline V gene lookup returns CDR1 DFQATT and CDR2 SNEGSKA (reference sequence). There are 14 residues in the CDR3. Trimming left V 5 bases short and J 6 bases short, with 18 bases between.

This clonotype was seen once. The rearrangement uses TRBV4-1 and TRBJ2-5; D tentatively fits TRBD1 or TRBD2 (5 bases each). The DNA end is more similar to TRBJ2-7, so the J call may be wrong. The CDR3 is made up of 15 amino acids. Germline V gives CDR1 MGHRA, CDR2 YSYEKL. The CDR3 protein is CASSLRDGGTYEQYF. CDR3 bases: TGCGCCAGCAGCCTCAGGGACGGAGGAACCTACGAGCAGTACTTC.